Shown below are 13 T cell receptor beta chains from a single sample sequenced in a study of CD4+ T cells in melanoma. Clones were read by immunoSEQ multiplex PCR, and TCRdb kept only the in-frame ones, dropping some. The sample contains 9,600 or so clones, less than 85% of which appear only once. The sample comprised cells from a culture (not recorded whether cultured in vitro). Receptors originate from a human donor with melanoma.

This chain uses TRBV19 with TRBJ2-3; TRBD2 matches 8 bases. Germline CDR1 reads LNHDA; CDR2 reads SQIVND (reference sequence). The CDR3 length is 16 residues. V lost 9 bases, J lost 0 bases, and 11 bases stayed unmatched. DNA of the CDR3: TGTGCCAGCCGGGGGGAGCGGGGGACTAGCACAGATACGCAGTATTTT. As protein: CASRGERGTSTDTQYF.

V is TRBV12-3 or TRBV12-4 and J is TRBJ2-1; a weak D match, TRBD2 (5 bases). Trimming pared 7 bases from V and 5 bases from J, leaving 12 bases between. The CDR3 is 13 residues long. The CDR3 spells CASTGGYNNEQFF. The CDR3 nucleotides are TGTGCCAGCACCGGAGGTTACAACAATGAGCAGTTCTTC.

This chain connects TRBV5-1 to TRBJ1-3; no reliable D call. V lost 3 bases and J 0 bases, leaving 7 bases between the germline ends. Germline V lookup: CDR1 SGHRS, CDR2 YFSETQ. This CDR3 region has 14 residues. The chain's CDR3 is CASSSSPSGNTIYF. CDR3 in DNA: TGCGCCAGCAGCTCTTCCCCCTCTGGAAACACCATATATTTT.

CDR3 sequence reads: CASSLYSLRTGAMNTEAFF. The CDR3 DNA follows: TGTGCCAGCAGCTTATACTCATTGAGGACAGGGGCCATGAACACTGAAGCTTTCTTT. This chain joins TRBV7-3 and TRBJ1-1; 9 positions agree with TRBD1. The CDR3 has 19 residues. The germline V gene has CDR1 SGHTA and CDR2 FQGTGA. The ends lost 2 bases at V and 0 bases at J; junction bases unmatched: 13.

The CDR3 region has the DNA TGTGCCAGCAGTCGTCTAGCGGTCTACAATGAGCAGTTCTTC. Protein: CASSRLAVYNEQFF. The genes are TRBV6-5 and TRBJ2-1; 7 bases fit TRBD2. Unmatched junction bases numbered 4, after V lost 5 bases and J lost 3 bases. This CDR3 comprises 14 residues. Germline CDR1 reads MNHEY; CDR2 reads SVGAGI.

The rearrangement uses TRBV5-4 and TRBJ1-2; D not resolved. V lost 0 bases and J 6 bases, leaving 6 bases between the germline ends. The germline V gene has CDR1 SGHNT and CDR2 YYREEE (reference sequence). This CDR3 is built from 12 residues. In nucleotides, the CDR3 is TGTGCCAGCAGCTTGGACGGGAATGGCTACACCTTC. Protein sequence: CASSLDGNGYTF.

V and J are TRBV7-9 and TRBJ2-2; weak D call: TRBD1 (5 bases). The CDR3 loop spans 19 amino acids. Germline CDR1 SEHNR, CDR2 FQNEAQ (reference sequence). V shed 5 bases and J shed 3 bases, with 25 bases lying between them. CDR3 sequence reads: CASSHGLTAAGRYTGELFF. In DNA, the CDR3 is TGTGCCAGCAGCCATGGCCTGACCGCAGCAGGGCGTTACACCGGGGAGCTGTTTTTT.

The J gene is TRBJ1-1, the V gene TRBV19; D is unclear. CDR1 LNHDA and CDR2 SQIVND come from the germline V gene (reference sequence). CDR3 length equals 12 residues. With 8 bases removed from V and 3 bases from J, the gap between germline ends came to 10 bases. CDR3 in amino acids: CASPKFYTEAFF. DNA of the CDR3: TGTGCCAGTCCCAAGTTCTACACTGAAGCTTTCTTT. Filled out from reference TRBV19 and TRBJ1-1, the complete variable domain reads DGGITQSPKYLFRKEGQNVTLSCEQNLNHDAMYWYRQDPGQGLRLIYYSQIVNDFQKGDIAEGYSVSREKKESFPLTVTSAQKNPTAFYLCASPKFYTEAFFGQGTRLTVV.

This clone came up a few times. This sequence joins TRBV4-1 and TRBJ2-3; no reliable D call. The CDR3 totals 13 residues. Per the germline V gene, CDR1 is MGHRA and CDR2 is YSYEKL. The V end lost 0 bases, the J end lost 4 bases, and 5 bases lay between the germline ends. CDR3 sequence reads: CASSQEVADTQYF. The CDR3 DNA follows: TGCGCCAGCAGCCAAGAGGTGGCAGATACGCAGTATTTT.

The chain is built from TRBV7-9 and TRBJ2-7; TRBD2 matches 10 bases. This CDR3 contains 14 residues. Trimming took 4 bases from V and 4 from J; bases not matched to a gene: 4. Germline loops: CDR1 SEHNR, CDR2 FQNEAQ (reference sequence). CDR3 amino acids: CASSSPSGGYEQYF. The CDR3 DNA is TGTGCCAGCAGCTCCCCTAGCGGGGGATACGAGCAGTACTTC.

The chain carries TRBV18 and TRBJ1-2, with D perhaps TRBD1 (6 bases). The CDR3 is 14 amino acids. Between the trimmed V and J ends, which lost 7 bases and 0 bases, there was a span of 12 bases. Germline CDR1 is KGHSH and CDR2 is LQKENI. CDR3 residues: CASFQGFANYGYTF. Written as DNA, the CDR3 is TGTGCCAGCTTCCAGGGGTTCGCTAACTATGGCTACACCTTC.

This chain connects TRBV2 to TRBJ2-5, with D tentatively TRBD2 (7 bases). V was shortened by 4 bases and J by 5 bases, with 14 bases between the two germline ends. CDR1 SNHLY and CDR2 FYNNEI come from the germline V gene. This CDR3 has 14 residues. As DNA, the CDR3 is TGTGCCAGCAGTGTAGGGGGGGCCAGCGAGACCCAGTACTTC. This gives the protein CASSVGGASETQYF.

The chain employs TRBV19 and TRBJ1-1; D perhaps matches TRBD1 (5 bases). V dropped 8 bases and J dropped 5 bases, with 15 bases sitting between them. Germline V gene lookup returns CDR1 LNHDA and CDR2 SQIVND (reference sequence). This CDR3 contains 13 residues. The DNA for the CDR3 is TGTGCCAGTGGGAGAGGCCGGGGGACTGAAGCTTTCTTT. Translating it yields CASGRGRGTEAFF.